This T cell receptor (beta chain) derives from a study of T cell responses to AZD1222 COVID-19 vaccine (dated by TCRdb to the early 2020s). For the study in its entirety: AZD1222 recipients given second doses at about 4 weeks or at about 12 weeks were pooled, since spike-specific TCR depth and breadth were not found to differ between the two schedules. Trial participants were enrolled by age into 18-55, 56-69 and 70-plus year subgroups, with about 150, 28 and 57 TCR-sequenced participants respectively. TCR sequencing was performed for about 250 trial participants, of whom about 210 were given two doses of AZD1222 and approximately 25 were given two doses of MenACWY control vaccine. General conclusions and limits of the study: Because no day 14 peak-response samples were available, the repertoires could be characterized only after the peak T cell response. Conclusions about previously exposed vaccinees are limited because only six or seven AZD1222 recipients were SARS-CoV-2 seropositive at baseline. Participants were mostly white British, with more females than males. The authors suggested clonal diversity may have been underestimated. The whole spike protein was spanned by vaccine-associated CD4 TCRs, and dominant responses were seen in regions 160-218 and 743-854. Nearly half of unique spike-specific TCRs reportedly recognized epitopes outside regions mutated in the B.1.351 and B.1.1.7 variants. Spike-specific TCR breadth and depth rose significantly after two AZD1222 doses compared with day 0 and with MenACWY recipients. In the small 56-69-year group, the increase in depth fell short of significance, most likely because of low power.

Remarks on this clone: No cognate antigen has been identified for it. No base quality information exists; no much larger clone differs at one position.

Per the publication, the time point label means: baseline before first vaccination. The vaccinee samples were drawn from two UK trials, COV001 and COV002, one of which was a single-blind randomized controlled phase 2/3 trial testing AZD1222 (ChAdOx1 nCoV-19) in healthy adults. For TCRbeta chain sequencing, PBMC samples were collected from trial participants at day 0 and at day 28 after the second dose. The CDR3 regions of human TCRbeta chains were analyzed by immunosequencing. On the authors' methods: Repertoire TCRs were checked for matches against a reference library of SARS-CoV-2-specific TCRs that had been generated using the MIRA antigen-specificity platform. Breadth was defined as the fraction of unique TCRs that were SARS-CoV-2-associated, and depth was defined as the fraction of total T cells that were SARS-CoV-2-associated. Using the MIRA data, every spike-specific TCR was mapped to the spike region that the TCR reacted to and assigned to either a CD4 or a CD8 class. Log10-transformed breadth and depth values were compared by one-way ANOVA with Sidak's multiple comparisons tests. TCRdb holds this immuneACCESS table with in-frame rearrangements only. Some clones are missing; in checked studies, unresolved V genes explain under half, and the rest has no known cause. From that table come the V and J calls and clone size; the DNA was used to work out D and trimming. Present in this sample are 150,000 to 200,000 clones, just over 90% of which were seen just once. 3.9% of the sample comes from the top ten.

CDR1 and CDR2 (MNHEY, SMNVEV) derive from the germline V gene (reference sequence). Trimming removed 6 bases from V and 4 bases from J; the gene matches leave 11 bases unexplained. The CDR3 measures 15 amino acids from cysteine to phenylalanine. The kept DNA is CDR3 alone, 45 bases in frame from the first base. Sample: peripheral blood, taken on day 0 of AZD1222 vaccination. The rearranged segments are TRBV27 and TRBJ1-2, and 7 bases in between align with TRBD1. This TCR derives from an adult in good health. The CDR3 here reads CASRGQNSPPYGYTF. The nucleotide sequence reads TGTGCCAGCAGGGGACAGAACAGCCCTCCCTATGGCTACACCTTC.